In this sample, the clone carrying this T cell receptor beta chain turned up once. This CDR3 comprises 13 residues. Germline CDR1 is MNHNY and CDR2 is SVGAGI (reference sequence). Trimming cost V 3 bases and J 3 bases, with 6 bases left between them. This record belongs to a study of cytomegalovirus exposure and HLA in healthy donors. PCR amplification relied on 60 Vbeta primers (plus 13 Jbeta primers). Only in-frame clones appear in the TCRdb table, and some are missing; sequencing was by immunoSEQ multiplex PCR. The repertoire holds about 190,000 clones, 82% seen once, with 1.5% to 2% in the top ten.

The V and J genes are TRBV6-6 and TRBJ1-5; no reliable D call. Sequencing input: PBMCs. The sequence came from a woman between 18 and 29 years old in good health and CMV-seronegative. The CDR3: CASSYRDNQPQHF. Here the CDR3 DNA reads TGTGCCAGCAGTTATCGAGACAATCAGCCCCAGCATTTT.